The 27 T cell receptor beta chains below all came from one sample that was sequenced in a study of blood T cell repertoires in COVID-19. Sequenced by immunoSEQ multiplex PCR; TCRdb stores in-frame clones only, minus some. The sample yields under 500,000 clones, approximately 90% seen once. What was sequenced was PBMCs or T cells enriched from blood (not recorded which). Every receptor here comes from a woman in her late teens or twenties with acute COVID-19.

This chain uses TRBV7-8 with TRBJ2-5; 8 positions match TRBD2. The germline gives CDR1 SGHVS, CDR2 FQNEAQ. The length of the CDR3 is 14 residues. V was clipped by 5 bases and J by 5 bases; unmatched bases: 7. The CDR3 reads CASSPRTGGETQYF. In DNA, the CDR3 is TGTGCCAGCAGCCCACGGACGGGGGGGGAGACCCAGTACTTC.

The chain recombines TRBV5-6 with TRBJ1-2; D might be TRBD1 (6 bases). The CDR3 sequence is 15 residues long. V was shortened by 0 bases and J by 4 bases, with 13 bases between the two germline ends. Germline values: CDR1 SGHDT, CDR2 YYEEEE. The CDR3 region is CASSLGRQETYGYTF. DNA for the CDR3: TGTGCCAGCAGCTTGGGTAGACAGGAGACCTATGGCTACACCTTC.

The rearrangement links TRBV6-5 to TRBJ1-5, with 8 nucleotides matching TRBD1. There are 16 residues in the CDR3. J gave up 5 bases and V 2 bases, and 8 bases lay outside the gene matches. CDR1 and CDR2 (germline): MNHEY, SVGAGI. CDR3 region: CASSYSTGGAHQPQHF. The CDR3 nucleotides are TGTGCCAGCAGTTACAGTACAGGGGGGGCCCATCAGCCCCAGCATTTT.

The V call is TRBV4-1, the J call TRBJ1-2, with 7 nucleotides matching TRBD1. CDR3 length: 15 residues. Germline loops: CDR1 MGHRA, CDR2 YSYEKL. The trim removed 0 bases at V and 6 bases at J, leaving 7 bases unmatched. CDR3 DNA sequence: TGCGCCAGCAGCCAAGATGGGCAGGGGGTTGATGGCTACACCTTC. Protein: CASSQDGQGVDGYTF.

CDR3 in amino acids: CASSWGSSYEQYF. Here the CDR3 DNA reads TGTGCCAGCAGTTGGGGCAGCTCCTACGAGCAGTACTTC. The chain has TRBV6-5 and TRBJ2-7, with a weak D call TRBD1 (5 bases). From germline, CDR1 is MNHEY and CDR2 SVGAGI. This CDR3 has 13 residues. With 4 bases removed from V and 0 bases from J, the gap between germline ends came to 7 bases.

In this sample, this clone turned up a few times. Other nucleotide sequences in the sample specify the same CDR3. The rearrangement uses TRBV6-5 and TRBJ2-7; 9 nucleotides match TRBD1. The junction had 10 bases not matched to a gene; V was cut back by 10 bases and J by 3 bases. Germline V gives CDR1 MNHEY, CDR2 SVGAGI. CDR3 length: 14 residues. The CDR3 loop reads CATKRTGDSYEQYF. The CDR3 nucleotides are TGTGCCACCAAACGGACAGGGGACAGCTACGAGCAGTACTTC.

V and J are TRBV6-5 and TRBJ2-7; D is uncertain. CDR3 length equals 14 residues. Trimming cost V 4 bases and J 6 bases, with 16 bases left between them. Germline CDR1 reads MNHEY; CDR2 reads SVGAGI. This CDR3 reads CASSLGDVRLEQYF. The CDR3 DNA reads TGTGCCAGCAGTTTGGGCGACGTACGGCTCGAGCAGTACTTC.

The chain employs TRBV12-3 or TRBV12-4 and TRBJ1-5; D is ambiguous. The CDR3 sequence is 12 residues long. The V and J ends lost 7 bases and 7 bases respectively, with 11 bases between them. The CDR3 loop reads CASTQPGQPQHF. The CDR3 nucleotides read TGTGCCAGCACACAGCCTGGACAGCCCCAGCATTTT.

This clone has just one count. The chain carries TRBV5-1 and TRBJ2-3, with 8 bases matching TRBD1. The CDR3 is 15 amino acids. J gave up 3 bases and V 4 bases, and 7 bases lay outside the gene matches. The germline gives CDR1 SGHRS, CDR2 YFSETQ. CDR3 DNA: TGCGCCAGCAGCCCGGACAGGGAGGTTACAGATACGCAGTATTTT. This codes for CASSPDREVTDTQYF. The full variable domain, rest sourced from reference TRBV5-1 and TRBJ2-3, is KAGVTQTPRYLIKTRGQQVTLSCSPISGHRSVSWYQQTPGQGLQFLFEYFSETQRNKGNFPGRFSGRQFSNSRSEMNVSTLELGDSALYLCASSPDREVTDTQYFGPGTRLTVL.

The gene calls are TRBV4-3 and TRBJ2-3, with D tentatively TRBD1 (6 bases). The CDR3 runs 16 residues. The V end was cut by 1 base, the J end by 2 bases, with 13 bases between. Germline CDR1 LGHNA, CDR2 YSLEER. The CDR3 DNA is TGCGCCAGCAGCCAAGCAGAATACAGGGACACAGATACGCAGTATTTT. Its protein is CASSQAEYRDTDTQYF.

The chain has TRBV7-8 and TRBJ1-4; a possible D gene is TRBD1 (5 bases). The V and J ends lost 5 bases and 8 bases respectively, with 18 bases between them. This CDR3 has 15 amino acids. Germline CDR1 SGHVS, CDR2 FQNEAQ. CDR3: CASSLSRAIVEKLFF. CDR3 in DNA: TGTGCCAGCAGCCTCTCCAGGGCGATCGTAGAAAAACTGTTTTTT.

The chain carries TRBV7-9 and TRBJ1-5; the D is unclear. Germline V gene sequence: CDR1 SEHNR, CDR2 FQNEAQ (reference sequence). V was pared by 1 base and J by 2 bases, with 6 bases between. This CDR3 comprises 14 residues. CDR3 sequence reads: CASSLVGRNQPQHF. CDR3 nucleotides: TGTGCCAGCAGCTTAGTGGGCCGCAATCAGCCCCAGCATTTT.

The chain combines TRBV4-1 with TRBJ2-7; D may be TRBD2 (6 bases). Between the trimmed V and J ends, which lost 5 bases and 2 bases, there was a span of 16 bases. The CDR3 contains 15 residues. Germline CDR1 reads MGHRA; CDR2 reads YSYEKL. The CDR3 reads CASSGRDSGAYEQYF. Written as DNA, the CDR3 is TGCGCCAGCAGCGGCCGGGACTCAGGAGCCTACGAGCAGTACTTC.

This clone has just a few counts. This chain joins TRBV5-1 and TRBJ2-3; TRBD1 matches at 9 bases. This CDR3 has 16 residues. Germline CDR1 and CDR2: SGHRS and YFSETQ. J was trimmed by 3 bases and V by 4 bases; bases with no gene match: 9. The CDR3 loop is CASSQYRDRETDTQYF. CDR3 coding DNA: TGCGCCAGCAGCCAGTACCGGGACAGGGAAACAGATACGCAGTATTTT.

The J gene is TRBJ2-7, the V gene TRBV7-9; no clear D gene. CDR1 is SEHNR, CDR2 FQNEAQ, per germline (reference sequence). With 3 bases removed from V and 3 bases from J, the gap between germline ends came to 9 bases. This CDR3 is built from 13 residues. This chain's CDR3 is CASSFPLGYEQYF. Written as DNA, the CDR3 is TGTGCCAGCAGCTTCCCCCTAGGCTACGAGCAGTACTTC. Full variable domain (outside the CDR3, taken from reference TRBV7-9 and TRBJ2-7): DTGVSQNPRHKITKRGQNVTFRCDPISEHNRLYWYRQTLGQGPEFLTYFQNEAQLEKSRLLSDRFSAERPKGSFSTLEIQRTEQGDSAMYLCASSFPLGYEQYFGPGTRLTVT.

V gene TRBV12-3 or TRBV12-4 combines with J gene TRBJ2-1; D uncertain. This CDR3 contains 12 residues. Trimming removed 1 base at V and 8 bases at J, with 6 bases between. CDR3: CASSLGPDEQFF. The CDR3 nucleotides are TGTGCCAGCAGTTTAGGCCCGGATGAGCAGTTCTTC.

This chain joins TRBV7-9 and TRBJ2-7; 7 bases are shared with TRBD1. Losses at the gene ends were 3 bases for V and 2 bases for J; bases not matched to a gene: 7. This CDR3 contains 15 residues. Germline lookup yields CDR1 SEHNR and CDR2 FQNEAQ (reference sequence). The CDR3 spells CASSFQGQPPYEQYF. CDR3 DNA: TGTGCCAGCAGCTTTCAGGGACAGCCCCCCTACGAGCAGTACTTC.

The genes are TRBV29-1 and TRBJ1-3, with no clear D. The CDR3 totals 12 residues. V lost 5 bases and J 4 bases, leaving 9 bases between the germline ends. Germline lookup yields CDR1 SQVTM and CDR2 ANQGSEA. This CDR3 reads CSVLSGGNTIYF. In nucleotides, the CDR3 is TGCAGCGTTCTATCGGGGGGAAACACCATATATTTT.

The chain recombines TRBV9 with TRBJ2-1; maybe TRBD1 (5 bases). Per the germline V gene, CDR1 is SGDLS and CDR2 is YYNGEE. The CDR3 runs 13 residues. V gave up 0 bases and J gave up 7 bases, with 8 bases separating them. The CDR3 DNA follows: TGTGCCAGCAGCGTAGGGGGCTTAAATGAGCAGTTCTTC. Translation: CASSVGGLNEQFF.

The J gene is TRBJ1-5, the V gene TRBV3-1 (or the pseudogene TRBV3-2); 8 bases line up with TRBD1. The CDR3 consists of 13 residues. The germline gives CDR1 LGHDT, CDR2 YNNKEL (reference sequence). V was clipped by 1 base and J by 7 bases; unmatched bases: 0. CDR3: CASSQGTGQPQHF. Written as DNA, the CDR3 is TGTGCCAGCAGCCAAGGGACAGGGCAGCCCCAGCATTTT.

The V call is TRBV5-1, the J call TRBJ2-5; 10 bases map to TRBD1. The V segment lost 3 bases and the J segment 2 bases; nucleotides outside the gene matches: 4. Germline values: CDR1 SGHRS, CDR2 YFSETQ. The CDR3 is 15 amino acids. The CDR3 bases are TGCGCCAGCAGCTCGGACAGGGGGGTACAAGAGACCCAGTACTTC. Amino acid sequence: CASSSDRGVQETQYF.

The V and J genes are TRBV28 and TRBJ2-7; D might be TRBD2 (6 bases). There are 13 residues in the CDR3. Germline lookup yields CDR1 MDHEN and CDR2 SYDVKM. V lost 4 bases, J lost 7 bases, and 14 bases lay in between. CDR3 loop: CASSWAGLGEQYF. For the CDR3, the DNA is TGTGCCAGCAGTTGGGCGGGGCTGGGGGAGCAGTACTTC. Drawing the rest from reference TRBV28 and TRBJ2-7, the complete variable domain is DVKVTQSSRYLVKRTGEKVFLECVQDMDHENMFWYRQDPGLGLRLIYFSYDVKMKEKGDIPEGYSVSREKKERFSLILESASTNQTSMYLCASSWAGLGEQYFGPGTRLTVT.

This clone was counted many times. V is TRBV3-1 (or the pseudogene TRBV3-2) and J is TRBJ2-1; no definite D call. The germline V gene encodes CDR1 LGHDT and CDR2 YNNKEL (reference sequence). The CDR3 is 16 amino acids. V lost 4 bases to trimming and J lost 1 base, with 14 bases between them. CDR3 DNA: TGTGCCAGCAGCCTTAATAGTATTTCGTCCTACAATGAGCAGTTCTTC. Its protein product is CASSLNSISSYNEQFF.

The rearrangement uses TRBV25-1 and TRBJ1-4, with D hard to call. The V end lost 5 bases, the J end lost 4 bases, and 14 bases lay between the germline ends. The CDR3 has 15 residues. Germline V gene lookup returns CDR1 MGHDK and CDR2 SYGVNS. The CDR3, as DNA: TGTGCCAGCAGTCCCGACCCAGGAAATAATGAAAAACTGTTTTTT. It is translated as CASSPDPGNNEKLFF.

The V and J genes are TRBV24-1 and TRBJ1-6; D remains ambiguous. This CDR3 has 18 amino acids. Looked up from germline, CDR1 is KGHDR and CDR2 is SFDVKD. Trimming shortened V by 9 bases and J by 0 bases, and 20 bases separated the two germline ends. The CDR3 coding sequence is TGTGCCACCTCCCCCCCGTTAAGACGGAGCTCCTATAATTCACCCCTCCACTTT. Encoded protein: CATSPPLRRSSYNSPLHF.

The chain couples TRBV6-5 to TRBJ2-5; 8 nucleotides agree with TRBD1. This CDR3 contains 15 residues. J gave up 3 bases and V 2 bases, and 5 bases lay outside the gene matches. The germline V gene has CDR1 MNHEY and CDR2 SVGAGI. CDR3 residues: CASSYRDRLKETQYF. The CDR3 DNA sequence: TGTGCCAGCAGTTACCGGGACAGGTTAAAAGAGACCCAGTACTTC.

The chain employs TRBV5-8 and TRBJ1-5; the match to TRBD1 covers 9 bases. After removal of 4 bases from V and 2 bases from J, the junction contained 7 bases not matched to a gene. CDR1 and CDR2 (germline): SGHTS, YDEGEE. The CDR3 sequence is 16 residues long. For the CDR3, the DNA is TGTGCCAGCAGCCCGGACAGGGGAAAGGGCAATCAGCCCCAGCATTTT. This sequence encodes CASSPDRGKGNQPQHF.